Listed here are 27 T cell receptor beta chains from one sample, sequenced in a study of shared clonotypes between healthy human individuals. This table comes from immunoSEQ multiplex PCR, and its TCRdb copy is limited to in-frame clones, with some not included. The data hold millions of clones, with roughly 94% observed a single time. Sequencing input: naive CD4+ T cells sorted from blood. The subset denotes: CD45RA+ positively selected. The receptors derive from a young man in good health.

This clone was counted a few times. The chain uses TRBV25-1 and TRBJ2-7; a possible D gene is TRBD2 (5 bases). V was cut by 3 bases and J by 4 bases, with 10 bases left in between. The CDR3 extends over 13 amino acids. The germline CDR1 and CDR2 sequences are MGHDK and SYGVNS. CDR3 DNA: TGTGCCAGCAGTGAGGCGGGCCGGTACGAGCAGTACTTC. Translating gives CASSEAGRYEQYF.

The CDR3 spells CAWSAGTGAGANVLTF. In nucleotides, the CDR3 is TGTGCCTGGAGTGCCGGGACAGGGGCCGGGGCCAACGTCCTGACTTTC. The rearrangement links TRBV30 to TRBJ2-6, with 10 bases lining up with TRBD1. V was pared by 1 base and J by 4 bases, with 4 bases of the junction left unmatched. The length of the CDR3 is 16 residues. The germline V gene encodes CDR1 GTSNPN and CDR2 SVGIG (reference sequence). The full variable domain, in which reference TRBV30 and TRBJ2-6 provide the parts outside the CDR3, is SQTIHQWPATLVQPVGSPLSLECTVEGTSNPNLYWYRQAAGRGLQLLFYSVGIGQISSEVPQNLSASRPQDRQFILSSKKLLLSDSGFYLCAWSAGTGAGANVLTFGAGSRLTVL.

In its sample, this clone was seen once. The chain is built from TRBV28 and TRBJ1-2; D unclear. The CDR3 totals 12 residues. Germline CDR1 is MDHEN and CDR2 is SYDVKM. The germline V and J ends were trimmed by 4 bases and 3 bases, with 6 bases remaining between them. As DNA, the CDR3 is TGTGCCAGCAGTTCCGGGTACTATGGCTACACCTTC. Residues: CASSSGYYGYTF.

The chain joins TRBV5-1 to TRBJ2-4; unclear D gene. The CDR3 is 15 residues long. Between the trimmed V and J ends, which lost 4 bases and 6 bases, there was a span of 17 bases. Germline assignment: CDR1 SGHRS and CDR2 YFSETQ. In DNA, the CDR3 is TGCGCCAGCAGCGGACCGGACGCCTCGTTAAACATTCAGTACTTC. Its translation: CASSGPDASLNIQYF.

This rearrangement joins TRBV5-1 to TRBJ1-1; D unclear. Per germline, CDR1 SGHRS and CDR2 YFSETQ. Trimming took off 0 bases at V and 4 bases at J, with 13 bases between the two ends. The CDR3 extends over 15 amino acids. CDR3 in DNA: TGCGCCAGCAGCTTGGATACCGGGTTGGGCACTGAAGCTTTCTTT. This sequence encodes CASSLDTGLGTEAFF.

This clone came up once. The gene calls are TRBV5-4 and TRBJ2-5; 7 bases line up with TRBD1. Losses at the gene ends were 0 bases for V and 3 bases for J; bases not matched to a gene: 5. Germline loops: CDR1 SGHNT, CDR2 YYREEE (reference sequence). The CDR3 has 15 amino acids. CDR3 in DNA: TGTGCCAGCAGCTTGGACGGGACAGAGAAAGAGACCCAGTACTTC. Its translation is CASSLDGTEKETQYF.

The chain employs TRBV6-5 and TRBJ1-5; TRBD1 might be the D (5 bases). Germline loops: CDR1 MNHEY, CDR2 SVGAGI. Trimming took 6 bases from V and 6 from J, leaving 18 bases between them. This CDR3 has 15 amino acids. The CDR3 DNA sequence: TGTGCCAGCAGACTAACAGGCGGCTTCGGTCAGCCCCAGCATTTT. Translation gives CASRLTGGFGQPQHF.

The V gene is TRBV18, the J gene TRBJ1-3; TRBD1 aligns across 9 bases. This CDR3 has 15 amino acids. Germline V CDR1 and CDR2: KGHSH, LQKENI. The J segment lost 1 base and the V segment lost 4 bases, leaving 2 bases of the junction unmatched. The CDR3 DNA follows: TGTGCCAGCTCACTGGACAGGGGATCTGGAAACACCATATATTTT. Encoded protein: CASSLDRGSGNTIYF.

V is TRBV5-6 and J is TRBJ2-2, with D unresolved. The CDR3 is made up of 16 amino acids. Germline lookup yields CDR1 SGHDT and CDR2 YYEEEE. V was shortened by 1 base and J by 7 bases, with 17 bases between the two germline ends. CDR3 region: CASSLSRMPKGGELFF. CDR3 in DNA: TGTGCCAGCAGCTTGTCAAGGATGCCGAAGGGCGGGGAGCTGTTTTTT.

The chain joins TRBV7-9 to TRBJ1-6; D gene uncertain. The CDR3 length is 15 residues. Germline V gene lookup returns CDR1 SEHNR and CDR2 FQNEAQ (reference sequence). Trimming took 5 bases from V and 6 from J, leaving 14 bases between them. The CDR3 DNA is TGTGCCAGCAGCCCGAACCGGGATCTTAATTCACCCCTCCACTTT. It yields the protein CASSPNRDLNSPLHF. Complete variable domain (other parts from reference TRBV7-9 and TRBJ1-6): DTGVSQNPRHKITKRGQNVTFRCDPISEHNRLYWYRQTLGQGPEFLTYFQNEAQLEKSRLLSDRFSAERPKGSFSTLEIQRTEQGDSAMYLCASSPNRDLNSPLHFGNGTRLTVT.

The rearrangement uses TRBV6-1 and TRBJ2-7, with D unclear. The CDR3 sequence is 15 residues long. Per the germline V gene, CDR1 is MNHNS and CDR2 is SASEGT. Trimming took 1 base from V and 0 from J, leaving 10 bases between them. CDR3 DNA: TGTGCCAGCAGTGAAGTAATGCAACCCTCCTACGAGCAGTACTTC. Its translation: CASSEVMQPSYEQYF.

The rearrangement joins TRBV4-3 to TRBJ2-1; 15 nucleotides align to TRBD2. V gave up 3 bases and J gave up 0 bases; unmatched junction bases: 3. Germline loops: CDR1 LGHNA, CDR2 YSLEER. This CDR3 is 18 amino acids long. CDR3 sequence: CASSHGTSGRFSYNEQFF. Here the CDR3 DNA reads TGCGCCAGCAGCCATGGGACTAGCGGGAGGTTCTCCTACAATGAGCAGTTCTTC.

This rearrangement joins TRBV5-1 to TRBJ2-1; possible D gene TRBD2, 5 bases. Between the trimmed V and J ends, which lost 4 bases and 1 base, there was a span of 12 bases. CDR3 size: 15 residues. The germline gives CDR1 SGHRS, CDR2 YFSETQ. The CDR3 nucleotides are TGCGCCAGCAGCCCCCGCGGAGGATCCTACAATGAGCAGTTCTTC. Amino acids: CASSPRGGSYNEQFF.

The V gene is TRBV12-2, the J gene TRBJ1-2. TRBV12-2 is a known pseudogene. The CDR3 contains 17 residues. The CDR3 loop is CASRLARNRLANYGHTF. In DNA, the CDR3 is TGTGCAAGTCGCTTAGCGAGGAACAGACTTGCTAACTATGGCCACACCTTC.

The chain links TRBV5-1 to TRBJ2-6, with D unclear. Trimming cost V 4 bases and J 0 bases, with 5 bases left between them. From germline, CDR1 is SGHRS and CDR2 YFSETQ. CDR3 length equals 14 residues. CDR3 amino acids: CASSEYSGANVLTF. DNA of the CDR3: TGCGCCAGCAGCGAATACTCTGGGGCCAACGTCCTGACTTTC.

The chain combines TRBV19 with TRBJ1-5, with no clear D. Trimming pared 7 bases from V and 3 bases from J, leaving 19 bases between. Germline CDR1 reads LNHDA; CDR2 reads SQIVND (reference sequence). CDR3 length: 16 amino acids. The DNA of the CDR3 is TGTGCCAGTACCCCGGGGTCAGCCGCATTCAATCAGCCCCAGCATTTT. Its protein is CASTPGSAAFNQPQHF. The full variable domain, rest sourced from reference TRBV19 and TRBJ1-5, is DGGITQSPKYLFRKEGQNVTLSCEQNLNHDAMYWYRQDPGQGLRLIYYSQIVNDFQKGDIAEGYSVSREKKESFPLTVTSAQKNPTAFYLCASTPGSAAFNQPQHFGDGTRLSIL.

The chain links TRBV2 to TRBJ2-2, with D possibly matching TRBD2 (5 bases). V dropped 6 bases and J dropped 4 bases, with 12 bases sitting between them. Germline assignment: CDR1 SNHLY and CDR2 FYNNEI. The CDR3 runs to 14 residues. The CDR3, as DNA: TGTGCCAGCAGAACGAGCGGAAGCACCGGGGAGCTGTTTTTT. It specifies CASRTSGSTGELFF.

This clone occurred once. V usage is TRBV10-1 and J usage is TRBJ1-6; 7 bases match TRBD1. The V gene's germline CDR1 is WNHNN and CDR2 SYGVQD (reference sequence). CDR3 length: 14 residues. With 3 bases clipped from V and 7 bases from J, the junction kept 3 bases outside the gene matches. The CDR3 region has the DNA TGCGCCAGCAGTGAAGGGACAGTGAATTCACCCCTCCACTTT. Translating it yields CASSEGTVNSPLHF.

This chain connects TRBV29-1 to TRBJ2-3; 7 bases are a match to TRBD2. This CDR3 contains 15 residues. The J segment lost 6 bases and the V segment lost 7 bases, leaving 16 bases of the junction unmatched. The germline V gene has CDR1 SQVTM and CDR2 ANQGSEA. CDR3 sequence (DNA): TGCAGCGGCTTTCGGGAGGCGGGATTAGTGGATACGCAGTATTTT. This gives the protein CSGFREAGLVDTQYF.

As for this clone: Different DNA sequences within this sample yield the same CDR3. The rearrangement uses TRBV30 and TRBJ2-5; D possibly corresponds to TRBD1 (6 bases). Trimming removed 2 bases at V and 4 bases at J, with 8 bases between. Germline loops: CDR1 GTSNPN, CDR2 SVGIG (reference sequence). The CDR3 has 12 residues. CDR3 in amino acids: CAWSLGGETQYF. The CDR3 coding sequence is TGTGCCTGGAGTTTAGGGGGAGAGACCCAGTACTTC.

This clone has only one observation. The rearrangement links TRBV10-1 to TRBJ2-7; TRBD2 matches 11 bases. Germline assignment: CDR1 WNHNN and CDR2 SYGVQD (reference sequence). This CDR3 region has 15 residues. Trimming took 3 bases from V and 0 from J; bases not matched to a gene: 1. The CDR3 is CASSEGTSGSYEQYF. CDR3 bases: TGCGCCAGCAGTGAAGGGACTAGCGGCTCCTACGAGCAGTACTTC.

The chain joins TRBV18 to TRBJ2-5, with a possible D match to TRBD2 (5 bases). The V end was cut by 8 bases, the J end by 4 bases, with 29 bases between. Germline V gene sequence: CDR1 KGHSH, CDR2 LQKENI. The CDR3 sequence is 18 residues long. Here the CDR3 reads CASTSPSDFDAWGETQYF. The CDR3 DNA reads TGTGCCAGCACCTCACCATCGGACTTCGACGCCTGGGGAGAGACCCAGTACTTC.

Details on this clone: This could be a read error, since a much larger clone is one nucleotide away. This chain connects TRBV29-1 to TRBJ2-5; D possibly matches TRBD1 or TRBD2 (5 bases each). This CDR3 has 13 residues. V was shortened by 4 bases and J by 6 bases, with 15 bases between the two germline ends. The germline gives CDR1 SQVTM, CDR2 ANQGSEA. CDR3 residues: CSVGTSIGKTQYF. In nucleotides, the CDR3 is TGCAGCGTTGGGACATCGATCGGGAAGACCCAGTACTTC.

The J gene is TRBJ2-5, the V gene TRBV9; maybe TRBD2 (5 bases). CDR1 and CDR2 from the germline V gene are SGDLS and YYNGEE. The CDR3 is 16 amino acids. Trimming stripped 0 bases from V and 5 bases from J, with 17 bases between. The CDR3 protein is CASSVGPAGRTETQYF. In DNA, the CDR3 is TGTGCCAGCAGCGTAGGGCCCGCGGGTAGAACGGAGACCCAGTACTTC.

This clone was observed once. The CDR3 sequence is CASSFAAGTDTGELFF. Written as DNA, the CDR3 is TGCGCCAGCAGCTTTGCGGCCGGGACAGACACCGGGGAGCTGTTTTTT. The chain is built from TRBV5-1 and TRBJ2-2; 7 nucleotides line up with TRBD1. Germline values: CDR1 SGHRS, CDR2 YFSETQ. CDR3 length: 16 residues. Trimming at V came to 2 bases and at J to 3 bases, leaving 7 bases not matched to a gene.

This chain connects TRBV19 to TRBJ2-1; 10 nucleotides agree with TRBD1. The CDR3 totals 15 residues. Germline V gene data show CDR1 as LNHDA and CDR2 as SQIVND (reference sequence). Trimming removed 4 bases from V and 8 bases from J; junction bases left unmatched: 8. This CDR3 reads CASSRDGTGDHEQFF. DNA of the CDR3: TGTGCCAGTAGTAGGGACGGGACAGGGGACCATGAGCAGTTCTTC.

In regard to this clone: Other nucleotide sequences from this sample produce the same CDR3. The chain has TRBV6-5 and TRBJ2-2; 7 bases fit TRBD1. Losses at the gene ends were 2 bases for V and 0 bases for J; bases not matched to a gene: 3. The CDR3 extends over 16 amino acids. CDR1 and CDR2 (germline): MNHEY, SVGAGI. The CDR3 sequence is CASSYPGTANTGELFF. In DNA, the CDR3 is TGTGCCAGCAGTTACCCGGGGACAGCGAACACCGGGGAGCTGTTTTTT.